This T cell receptor (beta chain) was observed in a study of blood T cells in healthy people across ages. The CDR3 consists of 14 residues. Germline CDR1 reads SNHLY; CDR2 reads FYNNEI. Russia was home to the donors, healthy Caucasian individuals aged roughly 6 to 100. PCR was performed a second time for about 7 to 12 cycles using a sample-barcoded 5' primer and a J-beta primer mix. TCRdb ran MiXCR on the 5' RACE reads and lists one entry per CDR3 protein. Of 700,000 to 850,000 distinct CDR3 sequences listed, 53% are singletons. The genes are TRBV2 and TRBJ2-4; maybe TRBD1 (5 bases). The closer fit of TRBJ2-7 to the DNA end suggests the J call may be wrong. Input material: blood. This receptor was obtained from a man older than 75 in good health. The CDR3 sequence: CASSGIPGIGEQYF. CDR3 DNA sequence: TGTGCCAGCAGTGGAATACCAGGGATTGGCGAGCAGTACTTC.